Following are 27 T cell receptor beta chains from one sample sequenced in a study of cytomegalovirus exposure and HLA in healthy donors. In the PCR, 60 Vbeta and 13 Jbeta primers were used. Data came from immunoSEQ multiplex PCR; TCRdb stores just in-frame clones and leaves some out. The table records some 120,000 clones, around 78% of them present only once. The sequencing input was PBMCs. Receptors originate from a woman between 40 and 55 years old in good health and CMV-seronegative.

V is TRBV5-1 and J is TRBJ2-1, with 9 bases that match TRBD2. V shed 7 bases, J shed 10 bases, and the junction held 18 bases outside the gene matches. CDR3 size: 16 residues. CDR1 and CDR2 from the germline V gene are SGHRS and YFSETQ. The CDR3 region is CASRSSGAIYRVEQFF. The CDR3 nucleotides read TGCGCCAGCCGCTCTAGCGGGGCTATTTATAGGGTCGAGCAGTTCTTC.

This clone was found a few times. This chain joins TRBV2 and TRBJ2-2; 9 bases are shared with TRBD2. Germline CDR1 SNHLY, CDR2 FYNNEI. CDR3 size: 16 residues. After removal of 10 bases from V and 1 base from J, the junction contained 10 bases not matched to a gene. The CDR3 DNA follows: TGTGCCATCCTTACGTCTAGCGGGGTGAACACCGGGGAGCTGTTTTTT. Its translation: CAILTSSGVNTGELFF.

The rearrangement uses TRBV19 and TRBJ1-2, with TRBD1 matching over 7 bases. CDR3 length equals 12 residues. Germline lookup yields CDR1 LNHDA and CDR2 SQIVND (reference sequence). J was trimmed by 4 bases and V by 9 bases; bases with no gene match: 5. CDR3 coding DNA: TGTGCCAGCCGGACAGGACTCTATGGCTACACCTTC. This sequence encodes CASRTGLYGYTF.

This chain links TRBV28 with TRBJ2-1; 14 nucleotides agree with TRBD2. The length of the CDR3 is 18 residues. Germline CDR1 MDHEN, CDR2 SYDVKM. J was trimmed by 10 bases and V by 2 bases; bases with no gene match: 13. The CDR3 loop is CASSLRSETSGRGREQFF. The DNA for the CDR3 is TGTGCCAGCAGTTTAAGGTCTGAGACTAGCGGGAGGGGAAGGGAGCAGTTCTTC.

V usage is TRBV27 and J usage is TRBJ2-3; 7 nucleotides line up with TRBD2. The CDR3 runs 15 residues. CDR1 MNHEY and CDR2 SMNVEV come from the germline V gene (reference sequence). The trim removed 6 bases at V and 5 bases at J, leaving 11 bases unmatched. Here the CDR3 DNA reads TGTGCCAGCAGCCTGGTAGCGGGCCGGGGAGATACGCAGTATTTT. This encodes CASSLVAGRGDTQYF.

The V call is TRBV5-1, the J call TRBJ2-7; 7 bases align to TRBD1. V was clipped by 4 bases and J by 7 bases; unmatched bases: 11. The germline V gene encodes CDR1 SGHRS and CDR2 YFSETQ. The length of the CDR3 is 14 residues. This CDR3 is CASSETGHLVEQYF. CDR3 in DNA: TGCGCCAGCAGCGAGACAGGGCACCTTGTGGAGCAGTACTTC.

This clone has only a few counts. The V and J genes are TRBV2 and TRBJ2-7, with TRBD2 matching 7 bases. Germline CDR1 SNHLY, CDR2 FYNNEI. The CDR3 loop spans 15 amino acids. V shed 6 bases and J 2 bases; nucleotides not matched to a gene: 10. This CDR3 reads CASREWAGEAYEQYF. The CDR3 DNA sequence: TGTGCCAGCAGGGAGTGGGCGGGAGAGGCCTACGAGCAGTACTTC.

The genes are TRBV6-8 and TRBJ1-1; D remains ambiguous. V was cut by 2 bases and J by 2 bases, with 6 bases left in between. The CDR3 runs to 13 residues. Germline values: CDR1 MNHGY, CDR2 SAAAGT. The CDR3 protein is CASSYRDNTEAFF. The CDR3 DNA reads TGTGCCAGCAGTTACCGGGATAACACTGAAGCTTTCTTT.

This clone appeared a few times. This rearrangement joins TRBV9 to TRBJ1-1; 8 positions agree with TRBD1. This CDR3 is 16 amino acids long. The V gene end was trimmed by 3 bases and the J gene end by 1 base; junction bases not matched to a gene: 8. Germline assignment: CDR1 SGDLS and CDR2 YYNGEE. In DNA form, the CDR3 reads TGTGCCAGCAGCGACCTAAGGACAGGGTCGAACACTGAAGCTTTCTTT. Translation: CASSDLRTGSNTEAFF.

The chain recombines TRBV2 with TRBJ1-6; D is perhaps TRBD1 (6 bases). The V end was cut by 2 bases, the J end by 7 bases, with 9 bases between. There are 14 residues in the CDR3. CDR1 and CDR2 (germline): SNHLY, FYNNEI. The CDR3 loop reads CASSEFQGNSPLHF. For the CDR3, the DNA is TGTGCCAGCAGTGAATTCCAGGGGAATTCACCCCTCCACTTT.

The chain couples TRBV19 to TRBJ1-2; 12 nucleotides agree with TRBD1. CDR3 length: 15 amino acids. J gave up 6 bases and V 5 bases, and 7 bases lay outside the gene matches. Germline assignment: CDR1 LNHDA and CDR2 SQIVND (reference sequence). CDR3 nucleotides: TGTGCCAGTAGTCCCCAGGGACAGGGGGCGAATGGCTACACCTTC. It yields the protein CASSPQGQGANGYTF.

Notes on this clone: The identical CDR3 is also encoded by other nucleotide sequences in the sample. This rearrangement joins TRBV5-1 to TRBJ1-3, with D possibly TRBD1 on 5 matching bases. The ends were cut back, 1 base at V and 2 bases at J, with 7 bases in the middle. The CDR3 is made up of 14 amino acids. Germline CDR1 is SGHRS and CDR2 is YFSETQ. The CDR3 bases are TGCGCCAGCAGCTTGACAGGTGCTGGAAACACCATATATTTT. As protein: CASSLTGAGNTIYF.

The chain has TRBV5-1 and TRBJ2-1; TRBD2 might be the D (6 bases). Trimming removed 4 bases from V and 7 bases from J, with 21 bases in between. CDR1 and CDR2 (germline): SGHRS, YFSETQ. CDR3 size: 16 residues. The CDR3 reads CASSGDSRGSSNEQFF. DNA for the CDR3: TGCGCCAGCAGCGGGGACTCACGGGGATCTTCGAATGAGCAGTTCTTC. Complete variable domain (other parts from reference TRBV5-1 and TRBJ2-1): KAGVTQTPRYLIKTRGQQVTLSCSPISGHRSVSWYQQTPGQGLQFLFEYFSETQRNKGNFPGRFSGRQFSNSRSEMNVSTLELGDSALYLCASSGDSRGSSNEQFFGPGTRLTVL.

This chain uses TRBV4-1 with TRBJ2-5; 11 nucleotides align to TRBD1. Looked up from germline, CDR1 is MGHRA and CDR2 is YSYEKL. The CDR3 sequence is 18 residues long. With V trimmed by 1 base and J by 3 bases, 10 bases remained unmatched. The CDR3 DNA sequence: TGCGCCAGCAGCCAAGCTCTGACGGGACAGGGGGTCAAAGAGACCCAGTACTTC. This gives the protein CASSQALTGQGVKETQYF.

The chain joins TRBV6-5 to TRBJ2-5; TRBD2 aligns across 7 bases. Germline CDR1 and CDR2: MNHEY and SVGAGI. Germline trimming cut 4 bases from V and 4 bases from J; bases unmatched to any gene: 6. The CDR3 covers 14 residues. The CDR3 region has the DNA TGTGCCAGCAGTTTCGTGGGGAGGGCAGAGACCCAGTACTTC. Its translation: CASSFVGRAETQYF.

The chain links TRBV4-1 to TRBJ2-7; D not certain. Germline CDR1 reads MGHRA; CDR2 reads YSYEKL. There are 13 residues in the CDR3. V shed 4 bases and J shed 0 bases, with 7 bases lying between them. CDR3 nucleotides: TGCGCCAGCAGCCGCCTCAGCTCCTACGAGCAGTACTTC. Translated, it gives CASSRLSSYEQYF.

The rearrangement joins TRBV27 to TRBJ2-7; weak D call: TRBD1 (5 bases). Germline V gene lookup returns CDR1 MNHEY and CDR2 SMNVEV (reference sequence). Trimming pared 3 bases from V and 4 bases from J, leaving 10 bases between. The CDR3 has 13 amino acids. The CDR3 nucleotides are TGTGCCAGCAGTTTGCAGGGTGTTTACGAGCAGTACTTC. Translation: CASSLQGVYEQYF.

CDR3 in amino acids: CASSQNRQGNTEAFF. Written as DNA, the CDR3 is TGTGCCAGCAGCCAAAACCGACAGGGGAACACTGAAGCTTTCTTT. V gene TRBV7-2 combines with J gene TRBJ1-1, with 7 bases identical to TRBD1. The CDR3 length is 15 residues. With 5 bases clipped from V and 1 base from J, the junction kept 7 bases outside the gene matches. In germline, CDR1 is SGHTA, CDR2 FQGNSA.

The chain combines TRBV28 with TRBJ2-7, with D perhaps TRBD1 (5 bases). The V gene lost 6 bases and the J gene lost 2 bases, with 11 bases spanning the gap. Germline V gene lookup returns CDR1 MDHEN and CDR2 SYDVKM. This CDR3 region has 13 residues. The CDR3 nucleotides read TGTGCCAGCAGCCTAGGGGTGGCCTACGAGCAGTACTTC. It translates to CASSLGVAYEQYF.

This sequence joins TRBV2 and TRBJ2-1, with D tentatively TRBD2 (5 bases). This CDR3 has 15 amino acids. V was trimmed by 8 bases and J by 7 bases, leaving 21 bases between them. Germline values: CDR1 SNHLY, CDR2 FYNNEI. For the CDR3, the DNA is TGTGCCAGCCAGAGTAGCACGCTAAAGCGGAATGAGCAGTTCTTC. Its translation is CASQSSTLKRNEQFF.

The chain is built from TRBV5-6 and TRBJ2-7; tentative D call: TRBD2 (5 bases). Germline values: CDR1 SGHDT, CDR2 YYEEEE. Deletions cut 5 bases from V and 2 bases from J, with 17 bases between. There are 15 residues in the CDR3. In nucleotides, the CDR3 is TGTGCCAGCAGTATTCATGGAGGAGGACCCTACGAGCAGTACTTC. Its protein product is CASSIHGGGPYEQYF.

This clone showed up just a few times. This CDR3 reads CASSFGTGVSYEQYF. The CDR3 DNA reads TGTGCCAGCAGCTTCGGGACAGGGGTTTCCTACGAGCAGTACTTC. V gene TRBV7-2 combines with J gene TRBJ2-7; 10 bases line up with TRBD1. Germline CDR1 is SGHTA and CDR2 is FQGNSA. CDR3 length: 15 residues. Losses at the gene ends were 3 bases for V and 1 base for J; bases not matched to a gene: 3.

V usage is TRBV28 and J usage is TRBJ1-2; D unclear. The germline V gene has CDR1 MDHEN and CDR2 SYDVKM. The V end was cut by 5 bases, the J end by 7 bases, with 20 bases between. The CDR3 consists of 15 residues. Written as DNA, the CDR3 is TGTGCCAGCAGTACCACGAAGTGGCGCGGGGTTGGCTACACCTTC. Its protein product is CASSTTKWRGVGYTF.

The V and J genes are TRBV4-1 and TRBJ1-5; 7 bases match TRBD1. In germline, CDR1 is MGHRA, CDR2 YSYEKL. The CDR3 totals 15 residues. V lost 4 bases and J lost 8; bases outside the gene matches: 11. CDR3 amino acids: CASSPGDSRQKPQHF. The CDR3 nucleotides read TGCGCCAGCAGCCCCGGGGACAGCCGACAAAAGCCCCAGCATTTT.

The CDR3 here is CASSSSSGSNYEQYF. The CDR3 DNA follows: TGTGCCAGCAGCTCCTCTAGCGGGAGCAACTACGAGCAGTACTTC. V gene TRBV5-4 combines with J gene TRBJ2-7; 10 bases are a match to TRBD2. The CDR3 consists of 15 residues. J was trimmed by 3 bases and V by 3 bases; bases with no gene match: 6. Germline-derived CDR1 and CDR2 are SGHNT and YYREEE (reference sequence). Full variable domain (rest looked up from reference TRBV5-4 and TRBJ2-7): ETGVTQSPTHLIKTRGQQVTLRCSSQSGHNTVSWYQQALGQGPQFIFQYYREEENGRGNFPPRFSGLQFPNYSSELNVNALELDDSALYLCASSSSSGSNYEQYFGPGTRLTVT.

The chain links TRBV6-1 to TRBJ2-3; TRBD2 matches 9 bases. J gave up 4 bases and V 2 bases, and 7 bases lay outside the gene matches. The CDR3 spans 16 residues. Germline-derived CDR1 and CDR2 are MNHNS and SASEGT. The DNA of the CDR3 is TGTGCCAGCAGTGAACTTAGCGGGAGAGTGGCAGATACGCAGTATTTT. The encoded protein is CASSELSGRVADTQYF.

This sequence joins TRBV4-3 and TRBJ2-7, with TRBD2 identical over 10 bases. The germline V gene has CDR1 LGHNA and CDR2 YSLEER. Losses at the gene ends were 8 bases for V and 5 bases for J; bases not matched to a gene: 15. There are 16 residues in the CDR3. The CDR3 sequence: CASSQGGAGGEDEQYF. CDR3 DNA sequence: TGCGCCAGCTCCCAAGGGGGAGCGGGGGGGGAGGACGAGCAGTACTTC.